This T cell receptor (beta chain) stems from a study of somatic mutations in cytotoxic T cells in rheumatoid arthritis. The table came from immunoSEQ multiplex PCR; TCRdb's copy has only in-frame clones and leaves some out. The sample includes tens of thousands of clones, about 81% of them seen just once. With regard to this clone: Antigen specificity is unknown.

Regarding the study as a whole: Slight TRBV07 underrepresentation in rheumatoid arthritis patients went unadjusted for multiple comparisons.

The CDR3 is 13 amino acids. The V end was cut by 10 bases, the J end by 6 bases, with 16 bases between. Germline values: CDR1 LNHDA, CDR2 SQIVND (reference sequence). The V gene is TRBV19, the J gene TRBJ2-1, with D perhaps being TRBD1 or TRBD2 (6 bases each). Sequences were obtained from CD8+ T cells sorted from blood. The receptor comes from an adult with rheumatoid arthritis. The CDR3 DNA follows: TGTGCCACGTGGGGGGCCGGCGGCAATGAGCAGTTCTTC. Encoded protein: CATWGAGGNEQFF.